The 14 T cell receptor beta chains given below trace back to one sample, sequenced in a study of T cell repertoires in cytomegalovirus infection. A single record per CDR3 protein comes from TCRdb applying MiXCR to the reads. Among about 220,000 distinct CDR3 sequences listed, approximately 40% were seen once. Their specific antigens are unknown. Sequences were derived from CD8+ T cells from cultured PBMCs, sampled from culture after CMV antigen stimulation. The receptors shown here come from a human donor in good health (CMV status not recorded). Some clones in this sample may be carry-over from other donors' samples.

The chain carries TRBV20-1 and TRBJ2-5; a weak D match, TRBD1 (6 bases). The CDR3 consists of 14 residues. The germline CDR1 and CDR2 sequences are DFQATT and SNEGSKA (reference sequence). With 0 bases removed from V and 5 bases from J, the gap between germline ends came to 13 bases. The CDR3: CSARDGQGRETQYF. The CDR3 DNA reads as TGCAGTGCTAGAGATGGTCAGGGGCGGGAGACCCAGTACTTC.

The gene calls are TRBV7-2 and TRBJ2-7; D not resolved. This CDR3 has 13 amino acids. Germline values: CDR1 SGHTA, CDR2 FQGNSA. With 5 bases removed from V and 3 bases from J, the gap between germline ends came to 11 bases. As DNA, the CDR3 is TGTGCCAGCAGCCCGGCGGCTAGCTACGAGCAGTACTTC. Residues: CASSPAASYEQYF. The variable domain in full, completed from reference TRBV7-2 and TRBJ2-7, reads GAGVSQSPSNKVTEKGKDVELRCDPISGHTALYWYRQSLGQGLEFLIYFQGNSAPDKSGLPSDRFSAERTGGSVSTLTIQRTQQEDSAVYLCASSPAASYEQYFGPGTRLTVT.

This chain connects TRBV6-2 or TRBV6-3 to TRBJ2-7; no clear D. Germline assignment: CDR1 MNHEY and CDR2 SVGEGT. CDR3 length equals 14 residues. V lost 4 bases, J lost 9 bases, and 19 bases lay in between. DNA of the CDR3: TGTGCCAGCAGTTGGATCTCCTCGGAAGACGTGCAGTACTTC. Translation: CASSWISSEDVQYF.

In its sample, this clonotype was seen a few times. The DNA is left out, because the CDR3 cannot be placed on it with certainty; the CDR3 is given as TCRdb lists it. The V call is TRBV7-3, the J call TRBJ2-2; TRBD2 is taken as the D call from the table, unchecked against the DNA. The germline CDR1 and CDR2 sequences are SGHTA and FQGTGA. The CDR3 is 19 amino acids in total, end residues counted. This chain's CDR3 is CASSFGPGTSGINTGELFF.

This clonotype appeared a few times. Here the CDR3 DNA reads TGTGCCAGCAGCTTAGGCACAGGTTTCTACAATGAGCAGTTCTTC. It yields the protein CASSLGTGFYNEQFF. This rearrangement joins TRBV7-9 to TRBJ2-1, with D tentatively TRBD1 (5 bases). V lost 1 base and J lost 3, with 10 bases in between. In germline, CDR1 is SEHNR, CDR2 FQNEAQ (reference sequence). This CDR3 spans 15 amino acids.

This chain links TRBV5-6 with TRBJ2-1, with D hard to call. This CDR3 is built from 12 residues. Trimming pared 4 bases from V and 10 bases from J, leaving 12 bases between. Per germline, CDR1 SGHDT and CDR2 YYEEEE. The CDR3 sequence: CASSLSPREQFF. In nucleotides, the CDR3 is TGTGCCAGCAGCCTGTCCCCGAGAGAGCAGTTCTTC.

The chain carries TRBV29-1 and TRBJ2-5; no definite D call. With 7 bases removed from V and 0 bases from J, the gap between germline ends came to 9 bases. The CDR3 has 12 residues. CDR1 SQVTM and CDR2 ANQGSEA come from the germline V gene. The CDR3 DNA follows: TGCAGCGCCAGGACGGACCAAGAGACCCAGTACTTC. Translating it yields CSARTDQETQYF.

In this sample, this clonotype turned up a few times. This sequence joins TRBV7-9 and TRBJ2-7; D tentatively reads TRBD1 or TRBD2 (5 bases each). The germline CDR1 and CDR2 sequences are SEHNR and FQNEAQ (reference sequence). CDR3 size: 14 residues. V was clipped by 4 bases and J by 5 bases, with 15 bases between them. The CDR3 DNA sequence: TGTGCCAGCAGCTCTAGCCTTGGGACGAACGAGCAGTACTTC. Translating gives CASSSSLGTNEQYF.

V and J are TRBV28 and TRBJ2-1; the match to TRBD2 covers 12 bases. V dropped 7 bases and J dropped 8; count of bases not matched to a gene: 9. CDR1 is MDHEN, CDR2 SYDVKM, per germline. CDR3 size: 15 residues. The CDR3 loop reads CASNAGGLAGYEQFF. The CDR3 DNA follows: TGTGCCAGCAATGCGGGGGGACTAGCGGGCTATGAGCAGTTCTTC.

The chain links TRBV28 to TRBJ1-3; D not resolved. The germline V gene encodes CDR1 MDHEN and CDR2 SYDVKM. The CDR3 is 14 amino acids. V was shortened by 5 bases and J by 4 bases, with 12 bases between the two germline ends. CDR3 DNA sequence: TGTGCCAGCAGTCGGACGGTATCGGGAAACACCATATATTTT. It yields the protein CASSRTVSGNTIYF.

V and J are TRBV20-1 and TRBJ2-1; TRBD2 matches 8 bases. Germline-derived CDR1 and CDR2 are DFQATT and SNEGSKA (reference sequence). V lost 1 base, J lost 7 bases, and 9 bases stayed unmatched. This CDR3 contains 15 residues. The CDR3 DNA is TGCAGTGCTAGAGGTCCTAGCGGGTTTGTGAATGAGCAGTTCTTC. Amino acid sequence: CSARGPSGFVNEQFF.

V and J are TRBV6-6 and TRBJ1-4; the D gene is possibly TRBD1 (5 bases). In germline, CDR1 is MNHNY, CDR2 SVGAGI (reference sequence). The CDR3 consists of 14 residues. The V and J ends lost 6 bases and 8 bases respectively, with 16 bases between them. The CDR3, as DNA: TGTGCCAGCAGCCGTCGAGGGGAGGAAGAAAAACTGTTTTTT. Its translation: CASSRRGEEEKLFF.

The rearrangement uses TRBV2 and TRBJ2-7; 11 bases are a match to TRBD2. CDR3 size: 14 residues. V gave up 4 bases and J gave up 7 bases; unmatched junction bases: 6. From germline, CDR1 is SNHLY and CDR2 FYNNEI. The CDR3 DNA reads as TGTGCCAGCAGTGTCTCGGCTAGCGGGAGGGAGCAGTACTTC. As protein: CASSVSASGREQYF.

This clonotype was seen only a few times. This chain joins TRBV4-1 and TRBJ2-7; possibly TRBD2 for D (6 bases). The CDR3 loop spans 14 amino acids. Germline V gene sequence: CDR1 MGHRA, CDR2 YSYEKL. Trimming took off 3 bases at V and 5 bases at J, with 14 bases between the two ends. DNA for the CDR3: TGCGCCAGCAGCCAGCCGAGCGGGTGGGACGAGCAGTACTTC. This codes for CASSQPSGWDEQYF.